Detailed here is one TCR beta chain. This sample was taken from a study of blood T cell repertoires in COVID-19. Study overall: From the United States, Italy and Spain came samples of acute and convalescent COVID-19. The analysed material was cDNA or gDNA that came from T cells, B-cell-depleted T cells, or PBMCs.

Source study methods: Reference gene primer amplification gave estimated nucleated cell counts. The table came from immunoSEQ multiplex PCR; TCRdb's copy has only in-frame clones and leaves some out. D and trimming were read from the DNA, whereas the V and J calls and clone size are those reported in that table. The table shows about 250,000 clones, with approximately 89% occurring only once. V dropped 1 base and J dropped 5; count of bases not matched to a gene: 6. This CDR3 has 17 residues. Germline loops: CDR1 MGHRA, CDR2 YSYEKL. The sequence came from a woman younger than 45 with COVID-19, enrolled during active disease. The rearrangement joins TRBV4-1 to TRBJ2-3; 13 bases are a match to TRBD2. The sample comprised peripheral blood. In DNA, the CDR3 is TGCGCCAGCAGCCAAGTACTAGCGGGGGGGCTCGGAGATACGCAGTATTTT. This translates into CASSQVLAGGLGDTQYF.